The 21 T cell receptor beta chains below all came from one sample that was sequenced in a study of CD4 T cell repertoires in COVID-19. Assay: immunoSEQ multiplex PCR; the TCRdb copy retains only in-frame clones and omits some. The data hold more than 65,000 clones, with approximately 83% observed a single time. This material consisted of CD4+ T cells from peripheral blood, taken after recovery from COVID-19. The receptors come from a human donor who had COVID-19.

This chain connects TRBV5-1 to TRBJ2-3, with D possibly TRBD2 on 6 matching bases. The germline CDR1 and CDR2 sequences are SGHRS and YFSETQ. The CDR3 consists of 16 residues. V lost 0 bases and J 6 bases, leaving 17 bases between the germline ends. The CDR3 DNA sequence: TGCGCCAGCAGCTTGGAGGGCGGGGTGACGGCGGATACGCAGTATTTT. Residues: CASSLEGGVTADTQYF.

The genes are TRBV9 and TRBJ2-7, with D tentatively TRBD1 or TRBD2 (6 bases each). Germline-derived CDR1 and CDR2 are SGDLS and YYNGEE. With 3 bases removed from V and 9 bases from J, the gap between germline ends came to 16 bases. CDR3 length: 13 residues. DNA of the CDR3: TGTGCCAGCAGCGAGGGGGGAGAGGCGGGGCAGTACTTC. As protein: CASSEGGEAGQYF.

For this clone: Other DNA variants within this sample encode the same CDR3. The J gene is TRBJ1-1, the V gene TRBV7-9, with D tentatively TRBD1 (6 bases). V lost 4 bases to trimming and J lost 3 bases, with 9 bases between them. The germline V gene has CDR1 SEHNR and CDR2 FQNEAQ (reference sequence). The CDR3 is 13 residues long. This chain's CDR3 is CASSSGQHTEAFF. CDR3 DNA: TGTGCCAGCAGCTCTGGACAGCACACTGAAGCTTTCTTT.

The J gene is TRBJ2-4, the V gene TRBV12-2. TRBV12-2 is shown as a pseudogene. This CDR3 spans 17 amino acids. CDR3 residues: CASRQRGRMLAKNIQYF. The CDR3 DNA reads TGTGCAAGTCGCCAAAGGGGGAGGATGCTAGCCAAAAACATTCAGTACTTC.

V usage is TRBV7-9 and J usage is TRBJ1-1, with 8 bases aligning to TRBD1. This CDR3 contains 15 residues. From germline, CDR1 is SEHNR and CDR2 FQNEAQ (reference sequence). The J segment lost 5 bases and the V segment lost 3 bases, leaving 8 bases of the junction unmatched. This chain's CDR3 is CASSLGAGGRTEAFF. As DNA, the CDR3 is TGTGCCAGCAGCTTGGGGGCAGGGGGCAGGACTGAAGCTTTCTTT.

The rearrangement joins TRBV5-1 to TRBJ2-3, with 15 positions matching TRBD2. Losses at the gene ends were 4 bases for V and 0 bases for J; bases not matched to a gene: 9. Looked up from germline, CDR1 is SGHRS and CDR2 is YFSETQ. The length of the CDR3 is 19 residues. The CDR3 coding sequence is TGCGCCAGCAGCAAGGGACTAGCGGGAGGTCGTCCTAGCACAGATACGCAGTATTTT. Amino acid sequence: CASSKGLAGGRPSTDTQYF.

The rearrangement links TRBV20-1 to TRBJ2-7; 11 nucleotides match TRBD2. CDR3 size: 17 residues. Germline V gene sequence: CDR1 DFQATT, CDR2 SNEGSKA (reference sequence). The V and J ends lost 3 bases and 6 bases, in that order; junction bases with no gene match: 16. The CDR3, as DNA: TGCAGTGCTAGTTATTGGGGGCTAGCGGGAGGAAGGGGCGAGCAGTACTTC. Protein sequence: CSASYWGLAGGRGEQYF.

V usage is TRBV28 and J usage is TRBJ1-5; D unclear. The germline gives CDR1 MDHEN, CDR2 SYDVKM. The CDR3 has 13 residues. Between the trimmed V and J ends, which lost 2 bases and 6 bases, there was a span of 8 bases. The CDR3 here is CASSLPPPQPQHF. CDR3 coding DNA: TGTGCCAGCAGTTTACCCCCCCCTCAGCCCCAGCATTTT.

V and J are TRBV4-2 and TRBJ2-2, with D possibly being TRBD2 (6 bases). The V and J ends lost 1 base and 2 bases respectively, with 14 bases between them. CDR3 length equals 17 residues. Looked up from germline, CDR1 is LGHNA and CDR2 is YNFKEQ. CDR3 bases: TGTGCCAGCAGCCAAGGAGTAGGTAGCGGAAACACCGGGGAGCTGTTTTTT. Translated, it gives CASSQGVGSGNTGELFF.

V gene TRBV12-3 or TRBV12-4 combines with J gene TRBJ2-7; 7 bases are a match to TRBD1. This CDR3 region has 13 residues. V was pared by 6 bases and J by 2 bases, with 4 bases of the junction left unmatched. CDR3 coding DNA: TGTGCCAGCAGAAATACAGGGGCCTACGAGCAGTACTTC. Translated, it gives CASRNTGAYEQYF.

This clone is a singleton in its sample. The chain uses TRBV6-5 and TRBJ1-1; a weak D match, TRBD1 (6 bases). The germline V gene has CDR1 MNHEY and CDR2 SVGAGI. The CDR3 consists of 15 residues. The germline V and J ends were trimmed by 0 bases and 3 bases, with 11 bases remaining between them. DNA of the CDR3: TGTGCCAGCAGTTACTCCGGGGCAGGGGACACTGAAGCTTTCTTT. Protein sequence: CASSYSGAGDTEAFF.

This clone was detected only once. The rearrangement links TRBV28 to TRBJ2-3; D assignment may be TRBD1 or TRBD2 (5 bases each). Trimming took 11 bases from V and 5 from J, leaving 17 bases between them. CDR1 is MDHEN and CDR2 is SYDVKM in the germline V gene. The CDR3 is 13 residues long. The DNA of the CDR3 is TGTGCCGAGGGTGGGGCAGGGAAAGATACGCAGTATTTT. This sequence encodes CAEGGAGKDTQYF.

The chain uses TRBV6-1 and TRBJ1-3, with a weak D call TRBD1 (5 bases). The length of the CDR3 is 16 residues. V lost 2 bases to trimming and J lost 1 base, with 12 bases between them. CDR1 MNHNS and CDR2 SASEGT come from the germline V gene. The CDR3 here is CASSERDGESGNTIYF. The CDR3 region has the DNA TGTGCCAGCAGTGAACGGGACGGGGAGTCTGGAAACACCATATATTTT.

The rearrangement links TRBV30 to TRBJ2-2, with TRBD1 matching 7 bases. CDR1 and CDR2 from the germline V gene are GTSNPN and SVGIG (reference sequence). This CDR3 has 13 amino acids. Germline trimming cut 3 bases from V and 6 bases from J; bases unmatched to any gene: 4. CDR3 protein: CAWRQQGAGELFF. CDR3 DNA: TGTGCCTGGAGACAGCAGGGGGCCGGGGAGCTGTTTTTT.

The chain carries TRBV5-6 and TRBJ1-5; 9 bases fit TRBD1. The CDR3 sequence is 15 residues long. V was clipped by 3 bases and J by 4 bases; unmatched bases: 5. Per germline, CDR1 SGHDT and CDR2 YYEEEE. The CDR3 nucleotides are TGTGCCAGCAGCTGGGGACAGGGTCGAAATCAGCCCCAGCATTTT. This encodes CASSWGQGRNQPQHF. Variable domain in full (rest from reference TRBV5-6 and TRBJ1-5): DAGVTQSPTHLIKTRGQQVTLRCSPKSGHDTVSWYQQALGQGPQFIFQYYEEEERQRGNFPDRFSGHQFPNYSSELNVNALLLGDSALYLCASSWGQGRNQPQHFGDGTRLSIL.

V is TRBV29-1 and J is TRBJ2-5; a possible D gene is TRBD2 (7 bases). In germline, CDR1 is SQVTM, CDR2 ANQGSEA. Trimming removed 7 bases from V and 1 base from J, with 19 bases in between. The CDR3 consists of 15 residues. In DNA, the CDR3 is TGCAGCGGGAGGGGGGGAGTGGTTCTCCAAGAGACCCAGTACTTC. It yields the protein CSGRGGVVLQETQYF.

The CDR3 DNA reads TGCAGTGCCCCTGGGCGGGATGAGCAGTTCTTC. Its translation is CSAPGRDEQFF. The chain uses TRBV20-1 and TRBJ2-1; perhaps TRBD2 as D (5 bases). The CDR3 extends over 11 amino acids. The germline V and J ends were trimmed by 6 bases and 8 bases, with 11 bases remaining between them. Germline V CDR1 and CDR2: DFQATT, SNEGSKA (reference sequence).

V is TRBV7-2 and J is TRBJ2-7; 7 bases fit TRBD1. There are 15 residues in the CDR3. Per germline, CDR1 SGHTA and CDR2 FQGNSA. J lost 3 bases, V lost 2 bases, and 7 bases had no gene match. CDR3 DNA sequence: TGTGCCAGCAGCTTACAGACAGGGCTTTACTACGAGCAGTACTTC. This translates into CASSLQTGLYYEQYF.

The chain is built from TRBV11-2 and TRBJ1-1, with 9 nucleotides matching TRBD1. The CDR3 is made up of 18 amino acids. Per germline, CDR1 SGHAT and CDR2 FQNNGV. The junction had 14 bases not matched to a gene; V was cut back by 6 bases and J by 0 bases. CDR3 nucleotide sequence: TGTGCCAGCAGGGGGGCCGGGACAGGGATCCTTTTGAACACTGAAGCTTTCTTT. It specifies CASRGAGTGILLNTEAFF. Complete variable domain (other parts from reference TRBV11-2 and TRBJ1-1): EAGVAQSPRYKIIEKRQSVAFWCNPISGHATLYWYQQILGQGPKLLIQFQNNGVVDDSQLPKDRFSAERLKGVDSTLKIQPAKLEDSAVYLCASRGAGTGILLNTEAFFGQGTRLTVV.

The chain uses TRBV6-6 and TRBJ2-1, with 7 nucleotides matching TRBD2. This CDR3 contains 15 residues. Per germline, CDR1 MNHNY and CDR2 SVGAGI (reference sequence). The trim removed 0 bases at V and 2 bases at J, leaving 1 base unmatched. CDR3 sequence: CASSYSSGAYNEQFF. The CDR3, as DNA: TGTGCCAGCAGTTACTCGAGCGGGGCCTACAATGAGCAGTTCTTC.

The chain carries TRBV7-9 and TRBJ2-3, with 8 bases that match TRBD1. The V gene end was trimmed by 7 bases and the J gene end by 0 bases; junction bases not matched to a gene: 9. In germline, CDR1 is SEHNR, CDR2 FQNEAQ (reference sequence). The CDR3 is made up of 16 amino acids. CDR3 nucleotide sequence: TGTGCCAGCACCTCAGGGGGCGGATTTAGCACAGATACGCAGTATTTT. It specifies CASTSGGGFSTDTQYF.